A single sample gave rise to the 27 T cell receptor beta chains below, sequenced in a study of shared clonotypes between healthy human individuals. Data came from immunoSEQ multiplex PCR; TCRdb stores just in-frame clones and leaves some out. The profile covers about 2.4 million clones, with more than 80% appearing a single time and over 0.12% taken by the ten largest. Sequencing was done on a sample of naive CD4+ T cells sorted from blood. Documented subset: CD45RA+ positively selected. Source of these receptors: a man aged 18 to 30 in good health.

This chain connects TRBV5-1 to TRBJ2-7; D possibly corresponds to TRBD1 (6 bases). The CDR3 extends over 15 amino acids. Trimming took off 1 base at V and 0 bases at J, with 11 bases between the two ends. The germline CDR1 and CDR2 sequences are SGHRS and YFSETQ. The CDR3 loop is CASSLTGQISYEQYF. CDR3 in DNA: TGCGCCAGCAGCTTGACAGGACAGATCTCCTACGAGCAGTACTTC.

V and J are TRBV5-1 and TRBJ2-3, with TRBD2 as a possible D gene (6 bases). The CDR3 is 15 amino acids. The V end was cut by 1 base, the J end by 4 bases, with 13 bases between. In germline, CDR1 is SGHRS, CDR2 YFSETQ. The CDR3 reads CASSLSGSGPDTQYF. CDR3 DNA sequence: TGCGCCAGCAGCTTGAGCGGGTCGGGCCCAGATACGCAGTATTTT. Full variable domain (remainder filled in from reference TRBV5-1 and TRBJ2-3): KAGVTQTPRYLIKTRGQQVTLSCSPISGHRSVSWYQQTPGQGLQFLFEYFSETQRNKGNFPGRFSGRQFSNSRSEMNVSTLELGDSALYLCASSLSGSGPDTQYFGPGTRLTVL.

The chain uses TRBV5-1 and TRBJ2-3; no clear D. Germline V gene sequence: CDR1 SGHRS, CDR2 YFSETQ. With 0 bases removed from V and 9 bases from J, the gap between germline ends came to 17 bases. This CDR3 has 15 residues. The CDR3 region is CASSLARAPGITQYF. The CDR3 DNA sequence: TGCGCCAGCAGCTTGGCTCGGGCTCCCGGTATAACGCAGTATTTT.

This rearrangement joins TRBV5-6 to TRBJ2-7, with TRBD2 matching over 8 bases. The CDR3 length is 14 residues. The V gene's germline CDR1 is SGHDT and CDR2 YYEEEE. J lost 2 bases, V lost 4 bases, and 5 bases had no gene match. The CDR3 is CASSPGGGPYEQYF. DNA for the CDR3: TGTGCCAGCAGCCCCGGGGGGGGGCCCTACGAGCAGTACTTC.

On this clone itself: The same CDR3 can be traced to other DNA sequences in this sample. This rearrangement joins TRBV25-1 to TRBJ2-7; D is undetermined. Germline CDR1 reads MGHDK; CDR2 reads SYGVNS. The V gene lost 5 bases and the J gene lost 4 bases, with 6 bases spanning the gap. The CDR3 sequence is 11 residues long. CDR3: CASSPGYEQYF. The CDR3 DNA reads TGTGCCAGCAGTCCCGGGTACGAGCAGTACTTC.

The chain combines TRBV4-1 with TRBJ2-1, with 9 bases aligning to TRBD1. This CDR3 comprises 17 residues. Germline V lookup: CDR1 MGHRA, CDR2 YSYEKL. J was trimmed by 8 bases and V by 3 bases; bases with no gene match: 14. In nucleotides, the CDR3 is TGCGCCAGCAGCCAGACGTCGGGGACAGGGACCTCTTATGAGCAGTTCTTC. Amino acid sequence: CASSQTSGTGTSYEQFF.

This sequence joins TRBV18 and TRBJ2-7; 8 nucleotides line up with TRBD1. The ends lost 1 base at V and 4 bases at J; junction bases unmatched: 6. Per the germline V gene, CDR1 is KGHSH and CDR2 is LQKENI. CDR3 length: 15 residues. The CDR3 spells CASSPQGGQGYEQYF. In DNA form, the CDR3 reads TGTGCCAGCTCACCACAGGGAGGACAGGGTTACGAGCAGTACTTC. Complete variable domain (other parts from reference TRBV18 and TRBJ2-7): NAGVMQNPRHLVRRRGQEARLRCSPMKGHSHVYWYRQLPEEGLKFMVYLQKENIIDESGMPKERFSAEFPKEGPSILRIQQVVRGDSAAYFCASSPQGGQGYEQYFGPGTRLTVT.

This sequence joins TRBV19 and TRBJ2-7; D perhaps matches TRBD1 (6 bases). The CDR3 extends over 16 amino acids. Germline CDR1 is LNHDA and CDR2 is SQIVND (reference sequence). With 2 bases removed from V and 0 bases from J, the gap between germline ends came to 14 bases. The CDR3 nucleotides are TGTGCCAGTAGTATAAGCGGCAGGACAGACTCCTACGAGCAGTACTTC. Protein sequence: CASSISGRTDSYEQYF. Combining the CDR3 with reference TRBV19 and TRBJ2-7 gives the whole variable domain DGGITQSPKYLFRKEGQNVTLSCEQNLNHDAMYWYRQDPGQGLRLIYYSQIVNDFQKGDIAEGYSVSREKKESFPLTVTSAQKNPTAFYLCASSISGRTDSYEQYFGPGTRLTVT.

Here the CDR3 reads CASSFSRRAYGNTIYF. In nucleotides, the CDR3 is TGTGCCAGCAGTTTCAGCCGGAGGGCATATGGAAACACCATATATTTT. This chain joins TRBV28 and TRBJ1-3; D is unresolved. This CDR3 comprises 16 residues. Germline CDR1 and CDR2: MDHEN and SYDVKM. V was shortened by 3 bases and J by 3 bases, with 15 bases between the two germline ends. The full variable domain, its missing parts supplied by reference TRBV28 and TRBJ1-3, is DVKVTQSSRYLVKRTGEKVFLECVQDMDHENMFWYRQDPGLGLRLIYFSYDVKMKEKGDIPEGYSVSREKKERFSLILESASTNQTSMYLCASSFSRRAYGNTIYFGEGSWLTVV.

The chain carries TRBV5-1 and TRBJ2-2; no firm D call. The CDR3 extends over 12 amino acids. Germline V gene lookup returns CDR1 SGHRS and CDR2 YFSETQ. Trimming removed 1 base at V and 6 bases at J, with 4 bases between. CDR3 sequence: CASSLRPGELFF. The DNA for the CDR3 is TGCGCCAGCAGCTTGAGGCCCGGGGAGCTGTTTTTT.

This clone was counted a few times. The chain combines TRBV5-4 with TRBJ2-7; 7 nucleotides line up with TRBD1. Per germline, CDR1 SGHNT and CDR2 YYREEE (reference sequence). The CDR3 runs to 13 residues. J lost 1 base, V lost 4 bases, and 2 bases had no gene match. The CDR3 region has the DNA TGTGCCAGCAGCGTGGGACAGTCCTACGAGCAGTACTTC. This codes for CASSVGQSYEQYF.

This clone has a handful of counts. V is TRBV30 and J is TRBJ1-1, with D perhaps matching TRBD1 (5 bases). The germline V gene has CDR1 GTSNPN and CDR2 SVGIG (reference sequence). The CDR3 runs 11 residues. The V gene lost 6 bases and the J gene lost 4 bases, with 9 bases spanning the gap. The CDR3 is CACQGATEAFF. CDR3 sequence (DNA): TGTGCCTGCCAAGGGGCCACTGAAGCTTTCTTT.

This clone appeared a single time. The chain combines TRBV5-4 with TRBJ2-5; D could derive from TRBD1 or TRBD2 (5 bases each). The ends were cut back, 4 bases at V and 0 bases at J, with 13 bases in the middle. This CDR3 has 15 residues. Looked up from germline, CDR1 is SGHNT and CDR2 is YYREEE (reference sequence). The CDR3 DNA follows: TGTGCCAGCAGCGGATCCGGGACCAACCAAGAGACCCAGTACTTC. Amino acid sequence: CASSGSGTNQETQYF.

This chain links TRBV18 with TRBJ2-7; TRBD1 matches at 7 bases. Germline V CDR1 and CDR2: KGHSH, LQKENI. Germline trimming cut 2 bases from V and 5 bases from J; bases unmatched to any gene: 6. There are 14 residues in the CDR3. The CDR3 DNA reads TGTGCCAGCTCACCAAACCGGGACAGAAACGAGCAGTACTTC. Protein: CASSPNRDRNEQYF.

This chain joins TRBV9 and TRBJ2-3; D possibly matches TRBD1 or TRBD2 (5 bases each). From germline, CDR1 is SGDLS and CDR2 YYNGEE. V shed 0 bases and J shed 4 bases, with 12 bases lying between them. This CDR3 region has 15 residues. CDR3 bases: TGTGCCAGCAGCGTAGGAATGGGGACGGCAGATACGCAGTATTTT. Its translation is CASSVGMGTADTQYF.

The J gene is TRBJ1-6, the V gene TRBV5-1; the match to TRBD1 covers 9 bases. V was pared by 3 bases and J by 8 bases, with 12 bases of the junction left unmatched. Germline values: CDR1 SGHRS, CDR2 YFSETQ. The CDR3 covers 17 residues. The DNA of the CDR3 is TGCGCCAGCAGCTGGGGACCGGGACAGGGAATCCATTCACCCCTCCACTTT. It is translated as CASSWGPGQGIHSPLHF.

V and J are TRBV28 and TRBJ2-4, with TRBD2 identical over 8 bases. The CDR3 has 17 residues. The trim removed 8 bases at V and 2 bases at J, leaving 14 bases unmatched. Germline V gene sequence: CDR1 MDHEN, CDR2 SYDVKM. The CDR3 here is CASSSGGGHLTKNIQYF. CDR3 nucleotide sequence: TGTGCCAGCTCCTCCGGGGGGGGGCATCTGACCAAAAACATTCAGTACTTC.

The chain has TRBV5-6 and TRBJ2-7, with 7 nucleotides matching TRBD2. This CDR3 region has 15 residues. The germline CDR1 and CDR2 sequences are SGHDT and YYEEEE. Losses at the gene ends were 6 bases for V and 6 bases for J; bases not matched to a gene: 15. CDR3 amino acids: CASNSLGTKGGEQYF. DNA of the CDR3: TGTGCCAGCAACTCCCTTGGGACTAAAGGAGGCGAGCAGTACTTC.

This clone was detected only once. The chain carries TRBV5-1 and TRBJ2-2, with unresolved D. CDR3 length: 16 residues. V shed 0 bases and J shed 2 bases, with 11 bases lying between them. Germline CDR1 and CDR2: SGHRS and YFSETQ. The CDR3 loop reads CASSLAPGPNTGELFF. Here the CDR3 DNA reads TGCGCCAGCAGCTTGGCGCCAGGACCTAACACCGGGGAGCTGTTTTTT. The variable domain in full, completed from reference TRBV5-1 and TRBJ2-2, reads KAGVTQTPRYLIKTRGQQVTLSCSPISGHRSVSWYQQTPGQGLQFLFEYFSETQRNKGNFPGRFSGRQFSNSRSEMNVSTLELGDSALYLCASSLAPGPNTGELFFGEGSRLTVL.

The chain uses TRBV7-8 and TRBJ2-7; the match to TRBD1 covers 9 bases. The V gene end was trimmed by 4 bases and the J gene end by 7 bases; junction bases not matched to a gene: 5. Germline assignment: CDR1 SGHVS and CDR2 FQNEAQ. The CDR3 has 13 residues. CDR3 loop: CASSSDRGGEQYF. In DNA form, the CDR3 reads TGTGCCAGCAGCTCGGACAGGGGCGGAGAGCAGTACTTC.

The count of this clone is one. This chain links TRBV5-4 with TRBJ2-7, with 7 positions matching TRBD1. The CDR3 sequence is 15 residues long. CDR1 SGHNT and CDR2 YYREEE come from the germline V gene (reference sequence). V was pared by 3 bases and J by 1 base, with 7 bases of the junction left unmatched. CDR3 sequence reads: CASSSTGSESYEQYF. CDR3 in DNA: TGTGCCAGCAGCTCGACAGGGTCAGAATCCTACGAGCAGTACTTC.

The rearrangement links TRBV6-1 to TRBJ1-6, with TRBD1 matching over 7 bases. The CDR3 consists of 14 residues. Looked up from germline, CDR1 is MNHNS and CDR2 is SASEGT. The trim removed 4 bases at V and 8 bases at J, leaving 5 bases unmatched. CDR3 nucleotide sequence: TGTGCCAGCAGTGTTGGGCAGGGGGATTCACCCCTCCACTTT. Its protein product is CASSVGQGDSPLHF.

The CDR3 DNA follows: TGTGCCAGCAGCTCGACAGGGGCGAGGGGCACAGATACGCAGTATTTT. This gives the protein CASSSTGARGTDTQYF. V gene TRBV7-2 combines with J gene TRBJ2-3; TRBD1 agrees at 8 bases. The ends lost 4 bases at V and 1 base at J; junction bases unmatched: 7. The CDR3 has 16 residues. CDR1 and CDR2 (germline): SGHTA, FQGNSA.

The chain uses TRBV19 and TRBJ2-4; D tentatively reads TRBD1 or TRBD2 (5 bases each). Germline V gene lookup returns CDR1 LNHDA and CDR2 SQIVND (reference sequence). CDR3 length: 15 amino acids. V dropped 5 bases and J dropped 3 bases, with 14 bases sitting between them. CDR3 residues: CASSLPGRSKNIQYF. The CDR3 DNA sequence: TGTGCCAGTAGTCTCCCGGGACGGAGCAAAAACATTCAGTACTTC.

The rearrangement links TRBV11-2 to TRBJ1-3; D gene ambiguous. The V end lost 5 bases, the J end lost 0 bases, and 11 bases lay between the germline ends. The CDR3 is 15 amino acids. Looked up from germline, CDR1 is SGHAT and CDR2 is FQNNGV. The chain's CDR3 is CASSQRLFSGNTIYF. In DNA, the CDR3 is TGTGCCAGCAGCCAACGTCTCTTCTCTGGAAACACCATATATTTT.

The chain has TRBV4-3 and TRBJ2-7; 8 bases align to TRBD1. With 1 base clipped from V and 6 bases from J, the junction kept 2 bases outside the gene matches. CDR3 length: 13 residues. CDR1 is LGHNA and CDR2 is YSLEER in the germline V gene. CDR3 bases: TGCGCCAGCAGCCAAGGGACAGGGTTCGAGCAGTACTTC. The encoded protein is CASSQGTGFEQYF.

With respect to this clone: The conserved closing phenylalanine or tryptophan is absent in this CDR3, likely reflecting a read error. The DNA is omitted, as the CDR3 cannot be located on it reliably, and the CDR3 follows TCRdb's listing. The chain is built from TRBV6-5 and TRBJ2-4. Per the germline V gene, CDR1 is MNHEY and CDR2 is SVGAGI. The CDR3 length equals 8 residues, ends included. CDR3 sequence: CASSWRPA.